This T cell receptor (beta chain) originates from a study of blood T cells in healthy people across ages. Across the study: In model experiments, template switching was able to capture about one barcoded beta molecule for every two T cells that were present. Study conclusions and caveats: There was no known CMV status for donors, so expanded clonotype changes were possibly confounded.

Combining a sample-barcoded 5' primer with a J-beta primer mix, a second PCR ran for roughly 7 to 12 cycles. Every cDNA was tagged by a template-switch adaptor with 12 random nucleotides. Each CDR3 protein is one row after TCRdb ran MiXCR on the 5' RACE reads. The data contain more than 1,400,000 distinct CDR3 sequences, 42% of them singletons. The V and J ends lost 2 bases and 2 bases, in that order; junction bases with no gene match: 7. The CDR3 sequence is 16 residues long. Germline CDR1 and CDR2: DFQATT and SNEGSKA (reference sequence). Extraction yielded at least 6 micrograms of total RNA per sample. This clonotype appeared a few times. Antigen unknown.

The source material was blood. V is TRBV20-1 and J is TRBJ2-3, with TRBD2 identical over 10 bases. The receptor was isolated from a woman between 18 and 30 years old in good health. The CDR3 loop is CSARFERGGITDTQYF. The CDR3 bases are TGCAGTGCTAGATTTGAGCGGGGGGGGATCACAGATACGCAGTATTTT.